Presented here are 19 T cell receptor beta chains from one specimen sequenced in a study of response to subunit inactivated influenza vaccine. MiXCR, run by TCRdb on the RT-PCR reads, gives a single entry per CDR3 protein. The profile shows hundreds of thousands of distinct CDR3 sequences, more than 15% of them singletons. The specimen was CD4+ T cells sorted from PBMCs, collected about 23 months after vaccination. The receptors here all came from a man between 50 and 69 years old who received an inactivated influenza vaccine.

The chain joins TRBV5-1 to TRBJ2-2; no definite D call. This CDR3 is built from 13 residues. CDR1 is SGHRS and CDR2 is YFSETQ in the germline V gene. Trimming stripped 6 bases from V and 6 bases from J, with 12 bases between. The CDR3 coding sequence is TGCGCCAGCAAGTTCAGTGACCCCGGGGAGCTGTTTTTT. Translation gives CASKFSDPGELFF.

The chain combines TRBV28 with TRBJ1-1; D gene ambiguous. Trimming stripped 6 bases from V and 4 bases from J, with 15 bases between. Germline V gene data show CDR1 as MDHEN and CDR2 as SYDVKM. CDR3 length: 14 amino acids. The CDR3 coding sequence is TGTGCCAGCAGCTCTGGGTCCGCGGGCACTGAAGCTTTCTTT. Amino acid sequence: CASSSGSAGTEAFF.

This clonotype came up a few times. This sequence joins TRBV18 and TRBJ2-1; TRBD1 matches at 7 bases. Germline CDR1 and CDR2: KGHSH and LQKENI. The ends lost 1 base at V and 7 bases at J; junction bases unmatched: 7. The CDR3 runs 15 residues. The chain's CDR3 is CASSPRQGRGNEQFF. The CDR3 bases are TGTGCCAGCTCACCACGACAGGGACGTGGTAATGAGCAGTTCTTC. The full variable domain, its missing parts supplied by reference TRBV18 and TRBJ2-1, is NAGVMQNPRHLVRRRGQEARLRCSPMKGHSHVYWYRQLPEEGLKFMVYLQKENIIDESGMPKERFSAEFPKEGPSILRIQQVVRGDSAAYFCASSPRQGRGNEQFFGPGTRLTVL.

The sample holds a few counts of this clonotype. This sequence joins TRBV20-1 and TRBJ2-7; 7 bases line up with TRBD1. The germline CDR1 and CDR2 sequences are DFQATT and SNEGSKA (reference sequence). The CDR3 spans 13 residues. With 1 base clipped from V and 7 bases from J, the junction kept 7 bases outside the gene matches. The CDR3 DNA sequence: TGCAGTGCTAGAGGGACAGGTGAGGGGGAGCAGTACTTC. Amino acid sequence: CSARGTGEGEQYF.

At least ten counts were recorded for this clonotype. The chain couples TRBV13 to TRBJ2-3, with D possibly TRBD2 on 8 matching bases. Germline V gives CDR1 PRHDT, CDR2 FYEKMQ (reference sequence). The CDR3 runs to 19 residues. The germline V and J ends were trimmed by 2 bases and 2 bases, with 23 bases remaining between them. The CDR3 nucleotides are TGTGCCAGCAGCTTAAGGGGACTAGACAGGGTGTTGACCACAGATACGCAGTATTTT. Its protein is CASSLRGLDRVLTTDTQYF.

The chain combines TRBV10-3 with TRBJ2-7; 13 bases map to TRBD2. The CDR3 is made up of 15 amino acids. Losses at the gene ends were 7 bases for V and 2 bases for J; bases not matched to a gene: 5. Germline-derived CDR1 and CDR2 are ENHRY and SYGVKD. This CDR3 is CAINAGLAGAYEQYF. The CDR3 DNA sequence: TGTGCCATCAACGCCGGACTAGCGGGAGCCTACGAGCAGTACTTC.

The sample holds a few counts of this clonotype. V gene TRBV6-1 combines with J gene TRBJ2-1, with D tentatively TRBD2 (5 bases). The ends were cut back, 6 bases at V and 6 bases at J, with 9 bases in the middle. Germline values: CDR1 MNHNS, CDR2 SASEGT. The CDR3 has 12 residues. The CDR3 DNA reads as TGTGCCAGCAGACTAGATTTCAATGAGCAGTTCTTC. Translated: CASRLDFNEQFF.

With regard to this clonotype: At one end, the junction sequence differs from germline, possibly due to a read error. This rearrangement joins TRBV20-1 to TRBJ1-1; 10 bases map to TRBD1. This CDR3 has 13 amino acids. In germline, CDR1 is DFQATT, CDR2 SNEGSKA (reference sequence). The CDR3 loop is CKTGGARNTEAFF. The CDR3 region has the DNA TGTAAGACAGGGGGCGCGAGGAACACTGAAGCTTTCTTT.

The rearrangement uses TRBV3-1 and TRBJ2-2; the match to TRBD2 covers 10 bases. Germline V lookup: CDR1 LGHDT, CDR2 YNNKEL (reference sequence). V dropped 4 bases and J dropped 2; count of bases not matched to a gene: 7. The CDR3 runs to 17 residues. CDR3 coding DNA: TGTGCCAGCAGCCTACCGTTAGCGGGGGGAAACACCGGGGAGCTGTTTTTT. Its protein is CASSLPLAGGNTGELFF.

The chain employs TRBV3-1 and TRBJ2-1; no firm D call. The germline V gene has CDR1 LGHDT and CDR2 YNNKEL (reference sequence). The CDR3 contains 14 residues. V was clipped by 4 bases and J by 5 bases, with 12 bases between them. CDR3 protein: CASSLGSSNNEQFF. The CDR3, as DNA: TGTGCCAGCAGCCTGGGCTCCTCTAACAATGAGCAGTTCTTC.

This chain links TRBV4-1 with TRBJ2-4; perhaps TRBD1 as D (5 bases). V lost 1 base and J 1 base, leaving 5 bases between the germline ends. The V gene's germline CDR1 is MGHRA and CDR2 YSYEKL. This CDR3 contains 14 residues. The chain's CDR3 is CASSQAGAKNIQYF. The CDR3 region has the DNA TGCGCCAGCAGCCAAGCAGGGGCCAAAAACATTCAGTACTTC.

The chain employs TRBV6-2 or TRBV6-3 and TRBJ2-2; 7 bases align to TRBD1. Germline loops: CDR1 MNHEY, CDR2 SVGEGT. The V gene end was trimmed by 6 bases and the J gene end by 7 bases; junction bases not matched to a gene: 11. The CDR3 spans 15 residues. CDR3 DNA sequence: TGTGCCAGCAGAAGAGCCGGGACAGCTGGCGGGGAGCTGTTTTTT. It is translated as CASRRAGTAGGELFF.

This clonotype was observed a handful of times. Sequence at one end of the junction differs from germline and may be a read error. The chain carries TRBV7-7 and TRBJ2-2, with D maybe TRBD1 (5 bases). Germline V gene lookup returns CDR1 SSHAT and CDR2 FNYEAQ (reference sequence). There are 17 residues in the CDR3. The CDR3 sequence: CASSLVPGPANTGELFF. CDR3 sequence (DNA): TGTGCTAGCAGCTTAGTTCCAGGGCCGGCGAACACCGGGGAGCTGTTTTTT.

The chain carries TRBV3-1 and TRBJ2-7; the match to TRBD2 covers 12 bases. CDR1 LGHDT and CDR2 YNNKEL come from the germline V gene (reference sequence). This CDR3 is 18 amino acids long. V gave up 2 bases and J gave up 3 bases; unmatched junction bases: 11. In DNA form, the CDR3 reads TGTGCCAGCAGCCAACTGAGGGATCTAGCGGGGGGGCGCTACGAGCAGTACTTC. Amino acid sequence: CASSQLRDLAGGRYEQYF.

The CDR3 here is CSVYGGSTTYEQYF. CDR3 DNA sequence: TGCAGCGTTTACGGGGGATCAACTACCTACGAGCAGTACTTC. The gene calls are TRBV29-1 and TRBJ2-7, with D tentatively TRBD2 (6 bases). From germline, CDR1 is SQVTM and CDR2 ANQGSEA. Trimming removed 5 bases at V and 2 bases at J, with 16 bases between. The CDR3 is made up of 14 amino acids.

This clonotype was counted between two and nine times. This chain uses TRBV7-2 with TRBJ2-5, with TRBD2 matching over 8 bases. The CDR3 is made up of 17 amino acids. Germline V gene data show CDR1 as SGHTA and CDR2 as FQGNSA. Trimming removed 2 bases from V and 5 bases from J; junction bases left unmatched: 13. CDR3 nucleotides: TGTGCCAGCAGCTTAAGGCCGGGACTAGGGATAGGGGAGACCCAGTACTTC. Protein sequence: CASSLRPGLGIGETQYF.

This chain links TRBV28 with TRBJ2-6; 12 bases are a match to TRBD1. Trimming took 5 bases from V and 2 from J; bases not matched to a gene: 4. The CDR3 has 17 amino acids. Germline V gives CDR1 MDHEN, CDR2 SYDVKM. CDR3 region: CASSRGTGGAGANVLTF. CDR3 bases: TGTGCCAGCAGTCGCGGGACAGGGGGCGCTGGGGCCAACGTCCTGACTTTC.

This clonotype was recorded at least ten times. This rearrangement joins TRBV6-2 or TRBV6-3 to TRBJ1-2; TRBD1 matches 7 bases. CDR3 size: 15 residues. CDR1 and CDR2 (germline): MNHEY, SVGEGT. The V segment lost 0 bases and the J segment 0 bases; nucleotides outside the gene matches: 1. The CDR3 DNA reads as TGTGCCAGCAGTTACTCGACAGGGACTAACTATGGCTACACCTTC. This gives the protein CASSYSTGTNYGYTF.

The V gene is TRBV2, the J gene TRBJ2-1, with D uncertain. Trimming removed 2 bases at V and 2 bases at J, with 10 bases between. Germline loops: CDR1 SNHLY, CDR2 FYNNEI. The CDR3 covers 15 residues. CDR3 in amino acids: CASSEMGNTYNEQFF. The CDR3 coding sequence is TGTGCCAGCAGTGAAATGGGGAATACCTACAATGAGCAGTTCTTC.